This record looks at one TCR beta chain sequence and its context. Its antigen is not known. Researchers defined stable Graves' hyperthyroidism as no ophthalmopathy progression within 18 months. Not enrolled were patients with uncontrolled infection, other autoimmune disease, pregnancy or lactation. Orbital computed tomography and thyroid ultrasound, together with serum TRAb and thyroxine and clinical symptoms, were used for diagnoses. The source material, RNA transcripts, was used to amplify TCR beta CDR3 regions. First-round RT-PCR of the TCR CDR3 relied on the HTBI primer set. TCRdb re-derived calls from the multiplex PCR reads in MiXCR, one entry per CDR3 protein. This sample yields some 510,000 distinct CDR3 sequences, of which about 45% are seen a single time; about 7.9% belongs to the top ten. The CDR3 runs to 13 residues. The data were taken from a study of T cells in Graves' hyperthyroidism and ophthalmopathy. The study, taken as a whole, reports: Progression to ophthalmopathy was predicted a median of approximately 6.4 months early.

The gene calls are TRBV21-1 and TRBJ1-2. TRBV21-1 is a pseudogene locus. The sequenced sample consisted of peripheral blood or thyroid tissue (not recorded which). The TCR comes from a woman aged 18-29 years with Graves' hyperthyroidism. In nucleotides, the CDR3 is TGTGCCAGCAGCAAAACAGCTAACTATGGCTACACCTTC. Translated, it gives CASSKTANYGYTF.